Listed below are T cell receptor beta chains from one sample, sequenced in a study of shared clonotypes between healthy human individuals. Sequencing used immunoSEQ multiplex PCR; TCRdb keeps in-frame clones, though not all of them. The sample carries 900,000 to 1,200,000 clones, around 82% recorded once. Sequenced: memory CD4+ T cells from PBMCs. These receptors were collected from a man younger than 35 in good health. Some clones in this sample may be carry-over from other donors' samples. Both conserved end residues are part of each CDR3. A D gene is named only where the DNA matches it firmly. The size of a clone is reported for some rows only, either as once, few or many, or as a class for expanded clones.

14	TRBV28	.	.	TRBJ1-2	TGTGCCAGCAGCGCCGGACCGGCGGGCTATGGCTACACCTTC	CASSAGPAGYGYTF
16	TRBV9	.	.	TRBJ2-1	TGTGCCAGCAGCCCCCGCGGGGACCAGAACTACAATGAGCAGTTCTTC	CASSPRGDQNYNEQFF
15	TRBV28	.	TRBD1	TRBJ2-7	TGTGCCAGCAGGCCTTTCCGGGACAGGGGCTACGAGCAGTACTTC	CASRPFRDRGYEQYF
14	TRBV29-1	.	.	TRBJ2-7	TGCAGCGTTATATTTGATCTATTGACCTACGAGCAGTACTTC	CSVIFDLLTYEQYF
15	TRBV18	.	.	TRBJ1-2	TGTGCCAGCTCACCAGGGGTCGGCGGTTACTATGGCTACACCTTC	CASSPGVGGYYGYTF
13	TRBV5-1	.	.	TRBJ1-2	TGCGCCAGCAGCTTGGGGGGTAACTATGGCTACACCTTC	CASSLGGNYGYTF
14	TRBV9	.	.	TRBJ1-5	TGTGCCAGCAGCGTAGCAGGGGTGAATCAGCCCCAGCATTTT	CASSVAGVNQPQHF
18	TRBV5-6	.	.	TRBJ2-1	TGTGCCAGCAGCTTGGCCCGGGACGGGGGCAGCTCCTACAATGAGCAGTTCTTC	CASSLARDGGSSYNEQFF
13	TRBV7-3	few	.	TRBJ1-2	TGTGCCAGCAGCCCCCAGCCTAACTATGGCTACACCTTC	CASSPQPNYGYTF
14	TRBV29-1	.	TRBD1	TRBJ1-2	TGCAGCGCCCAGGGACAGGGGGTTCCCTATGGCTACACCTTC	CSAQGQGVPYGYTF
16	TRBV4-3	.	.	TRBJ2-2	TGCGCCAGCAGCCAAGAAGGGCAGACGAGCGGCGGGGAGCTGTTTTTT	CASSQEGQTSGGELFF
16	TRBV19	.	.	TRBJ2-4	TGTGCCAGTAGTATAAAGGGGGGTTTTGGCAAAAACATTCAGTACTTC	CASSIKGGFGKNIQYF
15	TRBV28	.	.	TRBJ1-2	TGTGCCAGCAGTCCACCGGGACCGTTCAACTATGGCTACACCTTC	CASSPPGPFNYGYTF
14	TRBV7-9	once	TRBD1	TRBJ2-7	TGTGCCAGCAGCCCTCCACAGGGGGTCTACGAGCAGTACTTC	CASSPPQGVYEQYF
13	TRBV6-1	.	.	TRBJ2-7	TGTGCCAGCAGTGTTGGGACAAACTACGAGCAGTACTTC	CASSVGTNYEQYF
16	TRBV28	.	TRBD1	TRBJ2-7	TGTGCCAGCAGCTTAGAGAAGACAGGGGGTTTTTACGAGCAGTACTTC	CASSLEKTGGFYEQYF
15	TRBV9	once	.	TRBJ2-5	TGTGCCAGCTCTTATTCAGCCGAAGCGGGAGAGACCCAGTACTTC	CASSYSAEAGETQYF
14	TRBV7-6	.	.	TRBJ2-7	TGTGCCAGCAGCTTAGGATCCGAGGCCACGCGGCAGTACTTC	CASSLGSEATRQYF
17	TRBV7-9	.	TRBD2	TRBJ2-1	TGTGCCAGCAGCGGGGGACTAGCGGGAGCCCCCTACAATGAGCAGTTCTTC	CASSGGLAGAPYNEQFF
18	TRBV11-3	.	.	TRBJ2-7	TGTGCCAGCAGCTTAGAGGGCAAATGCAGGTTCGGGCGCTACGAGCAGTACTTC	CASSLEGKCRFGRYEQYF
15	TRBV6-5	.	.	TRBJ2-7	TGTGCCAGCAGTTCCGGGACCGGGACCCCCTCCGAGCAGTACTTC	CASSSGTGTPSEQYF
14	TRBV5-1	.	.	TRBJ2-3	TGCGCCAGCAGCTTGGCCGACAGGTCGGATACGCAGTATTTT	CASSLADRSDTQYF
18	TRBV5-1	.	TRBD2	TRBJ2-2	TGCGCCAGCAGCTTGGTTTTCCAAGCGGGAGCGAACACCGGGGAGCTGTTTTTT	CASSLVFQAGANTGELFF
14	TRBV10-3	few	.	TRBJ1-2	TGTGCCATCAGTGAGTCTGGGCCTAACTATGGCTACACCTTC	CAISESGPNYGYTF
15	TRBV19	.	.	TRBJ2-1	TGTGCCAGTAGTATAGGGCGGGGCCGGAACAATGAGCAGTTCTTC	CASSIGRGRNNEQFF
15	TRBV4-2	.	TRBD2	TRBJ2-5	TGTGCCAGCAGCCGAACTAGCGGGAGGGAGGAGACCCAGTACTTC	CASSRTSGREETQYF
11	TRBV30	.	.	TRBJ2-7	TGTGCCTGGAGTGGAGGGTACGAGCAGTACTTC	CAWSGGYEQYF
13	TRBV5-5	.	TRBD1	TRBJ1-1	TGTGCCAGCAGCTTCCACAGGGGGACTGAAGCTTTCTTT	CASSFHRGTEAFF
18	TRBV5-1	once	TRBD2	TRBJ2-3	TGCGCCAGCAGCTCCGGGACTAGCGGGAGGGCCTTCACAGATACGCAGTATTTT	CASSSGTSGRAFTDTQYF